The rows below give T cell receptor beta chains drawn from one sample of a study of T cell changes during pregnancy in multiple sclerosis. Some clones are missing from TCRdb's copy, which holds only in-frame ones; the method was immunoSEQ multiplex PCR. The data hold about 31,000 clones, with over 80% observed a single time. Here the sequenced sample was CD8+ T cells from peripheral blood mononuclear cells, taken before pregnancy. The receptors were sampled from a female donor with multiple sclerosis, enrolled in a pregnancy study. CDR3s include the opening cysteine and the closing phenylalanine or tryptophan. Fields, in order: V gene, D gene, J gene, clone size, CDR3 DNA, CDR3 protein. D genes are given only for firm matches. Part of the rows lack a size; the others show once, few, many or a class for expanded clones.

V: TRBV6-4
D: TRBD2
J: TRBJ2-3
size: .
DNA: TGTGCCAGCAGTAGCGGGGGGGCTAGCACAGATACGCAGTATTTT
CDR3: CASSSGGASTDTQYF

V: TRBV28
D: TRBD2
J: TRBJ2-1
size: .
DNA: TGTGCCAGCAGCCCGAAAGGACTAGCGGGAGGGTCCCGTAAGCAGTTCTTC
CDR3: CASSPKGLAGGSRKQFF

V: TRBV7-9
D: TRBD2
J: TRBJ2-2
size: .
DNA: TGTGCCAGCAGCTCAATAGCGGGGGGGACCGGGGAGCTGTTTTTT
CDR3: CASSSIAGGTGELFF

V: TRBV19
D: .
J: TRBJ2-7
size: .
DNA: TGTGCCAGTAGTGCGGGCGCGACCTACGAGCAGTACTTC
CDR3: CASSAGATYEQYF

V: TRBV4-3
D: .
J: TRBJ2-4
size: .
DNA: TGCGCCAGCAGCCAAGATCACGAGATAAACATTCAGTACTTC
CDR3: CASSQDHEINIQYF

V: TRBV7-9
D: TRBD2
J: TRBJ2-1
size: .
DNA: TGTGCCAGCAGCCCAGCCGGGACTAGCTACAATGAGCAGTTCTTC
CDR3: CASSPAGTSYNEQFF

V: TRBV7-2
D: TRBD2
J: TRBJ2-7
size: .
DNA: TGTGCCAGCAGCTTAGTTGGCGGGGGGGCTAGGGAGCAGTACTTC
CDR3: CASSLVGGGAREQYF

V: TRBV2
D: TRBD1
J: TRBJ1-2
size: .
DNA: TGTGCCAGCAGTGAAGCGCGGGGTGGGACAGGCTATGGCTACACCTTC
CDR3: CASSEARGGTGYGYTF

V: TRBV19
D: .
J: TRBJ2-1
size: .
DNA: TGTGCCAGTAGCTCACTAGTCTCCTACAATGAGCAGTTCTTC
CDR3: CASSSLVSYNEQFF

V: TRBV4-3
D: TRBD1
J: TRBJ1-1
size: .
DNA: TGCGCCAGCAGCCAAGATCAGGGGGCGTACACTGAAGCTTTCTTT
CDR3: CASSQDQGAYTEAFF

V: TRBV19
D: TRBD2
J: TRBJ2-5
size: .
DNA: TGTGCCAGTTCCGCCGTAGCGGGGGGGGCAGAGACCCAGTACTTC
CDR3: CASSAVAGGAETQYF

V: TRBV4-3
D: .
J: TRBJ1-3
size: .
DNA: TGCGCCAGCAGCTCAACACAGGGCGCAGGAAACACCATATATTTT
CDR3: CASSSTQGAGNTIYF

V: TRBV7-8
D: TRBD1
J: TRBJ2-7
size: .
DNA: TGTGCCAGCAGCTCCGGGACAGCCTTCTCCTACGAGCAGTACTTC
CDR3: CASSSGTAFSYEQYF

V: TRBV10-1
D: TRBD1
J: TRBJ2-1
size: once
DNA: TGCGCCAGCATACGCAGGGGGCCATACAATGAGCAGTTCTTC
CDR3: CASIRRGPYNEQFF

V: TRBV5-6
D: TRBD2
J: TRBJ2-7
size: .
DNA: TGTGCCAGCAGCTTTAGCGGGGTGGAGTACGAGCAGTACTTC
CDR3: CASSFSGVEYEQYF

V: TRBV28
D: TRBD1
J: TRBJ2-5
size: once
DNA: TGTGCCAGCAGTAACAGGGGACACCAAGAGACCCAGTACTTC
CDR3: CASSNRGHQETQYF

V: TRBV28
D: .
J: TRBJ2-5
size: .
DNA: TGTGCCAGCAGCCCAAGGCAGGGGATTTTCCGAGAGACCCAGTACTTC
CDR3: CASSPRQGIFRETQYF

V: TRBV4-3
D: .
J: TRBJ2-2
size: .
DNA: TGCGCCAGCAGCCAAGACAGGGTAGGCACCGGGGAGCTGTTTTTT
CDR3: CASSQDRVGTGELFF

V: TRBV5-6
D: .
J: TRBJ1-2
size: .
DNA: TGTGCCAGCAGCTTCCTTTCGACAAATGGCTACACCTTC
CDR3: CASSFLSTNGYTF

V: TRBV13
D: .
J: TRBJ2-3
size: .
DNA: TGTGCCAGCAGCTTTCCAGGGGGCACAGATACGCAGTATTTT
CDR3: CASSFPGGTDTQYF

V: TRBV4-1
D: .
J: TRBJ2-7
size: .
DNA: TGCGCCAGCAGCCAAGCAGGTCGTCTGGACGAGCAGTACTTC
CDR3: CASSQAGRLDEQYF

V: TRBV6-1
D: TRBD2
J: TRBJ2-1
size: few
DNA: TGTGCCAGCAGTGAAATTACTAGCGGGAGCAATGAGCAGTTCTTC
CDR3: CASSEITSGSNEQFF

V: TRBV2
D: TRBD1
J: TRBJ2-7
size: .
DNA: TGTGCCAGCAGTGAGCTGGGGACAGGGTACTACGAGCAGTACTTC
CDR3: CASSELGTGYYEQYF

V: TRBV6-1
D: TRBD2
J: TRBJ2-5
size: .
DNA: TGTGCCAGCACCGGGGGGGAACCCCAAGAGACCCAGTACTTC
CDR3: CASTGGEPQETQYF

V: TRBV27
D: TRBD2
J: TRBJ2-1
size: once
DNA: TGTGCCAGCAGTTTAATAGCGGGATACATCAAGTTCTTC
CDR3: CASSLIAGYIKFF

V: TRBV4-2
D: .
J: TRBJ2-3
size: .
DNA: TGTGCCAGCAGCCAAGGTTCCGGGGGGCAGGGCACAGATACGCAGTATTTT
CDR3: CASSQGSGGQGTDTQYF

V: TRBV5-4
D: .
J: TRBJ2-7
size: few
DNA: TGTGCCAGCAGCTTCGGCGGCCGAAACTCCTACGAGCAGTACTTC
CDR3: CASSFGGRNSYEQYF

V: TRBV29-1
D: .
J: TRBJ2-1
size: once
DNA: TGCAGCGTTGAAGACTGGGGGGAATCATCCAATGAGCAGTTCTTC
CDR3: CSVEDWGESSNEQFF

V: TRBV6-5
D: TRBD1
J: TRBJ2-1
size: .
DNA: TGTGCCAGCAGCCCTTGGACAGGGGGGGATGAGCAGTTCTTC
CDR3: CASSPWTGGDEQFF

V: TRBV29-1
D: TRBD1
J: TRBJ1-2
size: .
DNA: TGCAGCGTAGGTCAAGGGACAGGGAACCTCTATGGCTACACCTTC
CDR3: CSVGQGTGNLYGYTF

V: TRBV27
D: TRBD1
J: TRBJ2-7
size: .
DNA: TGTGCCACACGGTTAGTCGCGGCAGGGGGCTCCTACGAGCAGTACTTC
CDR3: CATRLVAAGGSYEQYF

V: TRBV7-9
D: TRBD1
J: TRBJ1-6
size: once
DNA: TGTGCCAGCAGCTTAGGGACAGGAGGTTCACCCCTCCACTTT
CDR3: CASSLGTGGSPLHF

V: TRBV4-3
D: .
J: TRBJ2-1
size: .
DNA: TGCGCCAGCAGCCAAGTGAGGTACAATGAGCAGTTCTTC
CDR3: CASSQVRYNEQFF

V: TRBV5-1
D: TRBD1
J: TRBJ2-7
size: .
DNA: TGCGCCAGCAGCACCGGACAGGGGGCTATCGGTTGGGAGCAGTACTTC
CDR3: CASSTGQGAIGWEQYF

V: TRBV2
D: TRBD1
J: TRBJ2-5
size: .
DNA: TGTGCCAGCAGTGAATTCGGGACAGGGGTCGAGGAGACCCAGTACTTC
CDR3: CASSEFGTGVEETQYF

V: TRBV6-5
D: TRBD1
J: TRBJ1-2
size: .
DNA: TGTGCCAGCAGTTTCGGACAGGGATTCTATGGCTACACCTTC
CDR3: CASSFGQGFYGYTF

V: TRBV9
D: .
J: TRBJ2-3
size: .
DNA: TGTGCCAGCAGCGTTATTAGCACAGATACGCAGTATTTT
CDR3: CASSVISTDTQYF

V: TRBV2
D: .
J: TRBJ2-6
size: .
DNA: TGTGCCAGCAGATACCGGTTAGCGGACTCTGGGGCCAACGTCCTGACTTTC
CDR3: CASRYRLADSGANVLTF

V: TRBV28
D: TRBD2
J: TRBJ2-1
size: .
DNA: TGTGCCAGCAGTTTATCCCTAGCGGACCCAGCCCGCTCCCCCTACAATGAGCAGTTCTTC
CDR3: CASSLSLADPARSPYNEQFF

V: TRBV9
D: .
J: TRBJ1-1
size: few
DNA: TGTGCCAGCAGCACGATCCCAGGGCATGGGGCTTTCTTT
CDR3: CASSTIPGHGAFF

V: TRBV2
D: TRBD1
J: TRBJ2-5
size: once
DNA: TGTGCCACCCAGACAGGGGGGGAACAAGAGACCCAGTACTTC
CDR3: CATQTGGEQETQYF

V: TRBV7-9
D: TRBD2
J: TRBJ2-7
size: .
DNA: TGTGCCAGCAGCTCCATAGCGGGGCCCCGATACGAGCAGTACTTC
CDR3: CASSSIAGPRYEQYF

V: TRBV7-8
D: .
J: TRBJ1-5
size: once
DNA: TGTGCCAGCAGCTTAGAAGGTACCGAGAGGAATTTT
CDR3: CASSLEGTERNF

V: TRBV30
D: .
J: TRBJ2-2
size: .
DNA: TGTGCCTTCGAGGGGGTCAACACCGGGGAGCTGTTTTTT
CDR3: CAFEGVNTGELFF

V: TRBV7-3
D: .
J: TRBJ2-5
size: .
DNA: TGTGCCAGCAGTTCCGCGGGTTACCCCCAAGAGACCCAGTACTTC
CDR3: CASSSAGYPQETQYF

V: TRBV27
D: .
J: TRBJ2-7
size: .
DNA: TGTGCCAGCAGTCCCGCGGGACCGGAGCAGTACTTC
CDR3: CASSPAGPEQYF

V: TRBV5-1
D: .
J: TRBJ1-2
size: .
DNA: TGCGCCAGCCGCGATAACCCCCTCAGGGTCGGTGATGGCTACACCTTC
CDR3: CASRDNPLRVGDGYTF

V: TRBV19
D: TRBD1
J: TRBJ1-1
size: .
DNA: TGTGCCAGTAGTATTATGGGACAGGGGCTCTCTGAAGCTTTCTTT
CDR3: CASSIMGQGLSEAFF

V: TRBV27
D: TRBD2
J: TRBJ2-1
size: .
DNA: TGTGCCAGCAGTGAGCTAGCGGGAGGGCCACTGGACTACAATGAGCAGTTCTTC
CDR3: CASSELAGGPLDYNEQFF

V: TRBV2
D: TRBD1
J: TRBJ1-2
size: .
DNA: TGTGCCAGCAGGGACAGGGGAGCCTATGGCTACACCTTC
CDR3: CASRDRGAYGYTF

V: TRBV1
D: .
J: TRBJ2-2
size: .
DNA: TGCACCAGCAGCCACCCAGCTAGCGGGAGATATGCCGGGGAGCTGTTTTTT
CDR3: CTSSHPASGRYAGELFF

V: TRBV2
D: .
J: TRBJ2-4
size: .
DNA: TGTGCCAGCAGTGAGTATAGGACAGCTCAAAACATTCAGTACTTC
CDR3: CASSEYRTAQNIQYF